The clone carrying this T cell receptor beta chain occurred once. As yet, its antigen is unknown. CDR3 regions of TCR beta were amplified from RNA transcripts. RT-PCR in the first round used HTBI primers; a second-round multiplex PCR followed. TCRdb passed the multiplex PCR reads through MiXCR, listing each CDR3 protein once. Of hundreds of thousands of distinct CDR3 sequences listed, about 44% are singletons. The entry originates in a study of Graves' ophthalmopathy and Graves' hyperthyroidism. The study, taken as a whole, reports: Also, most clonotypes expanded in the thyroid above 0.001 frequency appeared in blood.

The CDR3 contains 17 residues. The germline CDR1 and CDR2 sequences are LNHDA and SQIVND (reference sequence). V lost 10 bases, J lost 8 bases, and 21 bases stayed unmatched. The sample taken for sequencing was peripheral blood. This receptor was identified in an adult man with Graves' ophthalmopathy. J is TRBJ1-4 and V is TRBV19; 8 bases line up with TRBD1. The CDR3 nucleotides are TGTGCCACCAATAACAGGGGATCCGGGACAGGTGCCGAAAAACTGTTTTTT. This sequence encodes CATNNRGSGTGAEKLFF.